This TCR beta chain was sequenced for a study of blood T cell repertoires in COVID-19. Study at large: Acute and convalescent COVID-19 specimens originated in the United States, Italy and Spain. PBMCs, B-cell-depleted T cells, or T cells were the source of the cDNA or gDNA that made up the material.

Under the authors' procedure: Amplification from reference gene primers served as the basis for estimated nucleated cell counts. Generated by immunoSEQ multiplex PCR, the TCRdb table keeps only in-frame clones and is missing some. That table is the source of V, J and clone size, and D and trimming were worked out from the DNA. The table has more than 70,000 clones, 80% to 95% seen once. The sample was peripheral blood. The sequence was collected from a woman older than 75 with acute or convalescent COVID-19.

The CDR3, as DNA: TGTGCCAGCAGCCAAGAAAGCAAGACCCAGTACTTC. It is translated as CASSQESKTQYF. The chain links TRBV3-1 (or the pseudogene TRBV3-2) to TRBJ2-5, with no clear D. The CDR3 has 12 amino acids. Germline assignment: CDR1 LGHDT and CDR2 YNNKEL (reference sequence). Trimming removed 0 bases from V and 6 bases from J, with 5 bases in between.